The 4 T cell receptor beta chains reported below all come from one sample, sequenced in a study of T cells after yellow fever vaccination (dated by TCRdb to the late 2010s). Libraries were made using 5' RACE. The instrument was an Illumina HiSeq 2500. The public reads were quality trimmed at Q25 with fastp and then assembled into clones with MiXCR by TCRdb, keeping productive beta chains. Rows matching on CDR3 protein sequence are summarized as one entry with the most common DNA and genes. The sample data list about 260,000 distinct CDR3 sequences, and around 13% of these were observed just once. The ten largest account for roughly 0.5% of the sample. The treatment or condition label on this specimen signifies: live attenuated yellow fever vaccine strain. The source material was CD4+ T cells sorted from PBMCs, sampled 45 days after the yellow fever booster vaccination. These receptor sequences come from a man aged 25 to 40 who received the YFV17D yellow fever vaccine.

This clonotype was counted between two and nine times. The chain recombines TRBV7-2 with TRBJ1-1; no definite D call. Trimming took 5 bases from V and 14 from J, leaving 15 bases between them. The germline gives CDR1 SGHTA, CDR2 FQGNSA. The length of the CDR3 is 11 residues. CDR3 nucleotides: TGTGCCAGCAGCCCCTTCGTCATGGGATTCTTT. The encoded protein is CASSPFVMGFF.

V gene TRBV5-5 combines with J gene TRBJ1-2; D is possibly TRBD1 (5 bases). There are 14 residues in the CDR3. Deletions cut 1 base from V and 2 bases from J, with 9 bases between. CDR1 and CDR2 from the germline V gene are SGHKS and YYEKEE (reference sequence). The CDR3 DNA reads TGTGCCAGCAGCTTGAGGGGCGAGAACTATGGCTACACCTTC. This sequence encodes CASSLRGENYGYTF.

This clonotype occurred a few times. The chain joins TRBV7-2 to TRBJ2-3; no firm D call. V gave up 3 bases and J gave up 0 bases, with 10 bases separating them. CDR1 is SGHTA and CDR2 is FQGNSA in the germline V gene. This CDR3 is built from 15 residues. The CDR3 region has the DNA TGTGCCAGCAGCTTCGGGTTCACTAGCACAGATACGCAGTATTTT. Its protein product is CASSFGFTSTDTQYF.

This clonotype was observed once. This sequence joins TRBV12-3 or TRBV12-4 and TRBJ2-3, with 8 positions matching TRBD2. V shed 9 bases and J 1 base; nucleotides not matched to a gene: 9. There are 15 residues in the CDR3. The CDR3 protein is CASKSREGGTDTQYF. The CDR3 DNA reads TGTGCCAGTAAAAGCCGGGAGGGAGGCACAGATACGCAGTATTTT.